This T cell receptor (beta chain) was captured in a study of identical twins. Unique molecular identifiers were present on cDNA, and template switching added a universal primer site. TCRdb passed the 5' RACE reads through MiXCR, listing each CDR3 protein once. Of about 470,000 distinct CDR3 sequences listed, 20% to 25% are singletons. Germline CDR1 and CDR2: SEHNR and FQNEAQ (reference sequence). V lost 3 bases and J lost 10, with 18 bases in between. This CDR3 region has 14 residues. A few counts support this clonotype. Its antigen is unknown. Each donor (without exception) was a healthy Caucasian. Study-wide results and limits: High-abundance cord blood beta clonotypes had fewer insertions; memory repertoires showed none.

The same data also contributed to another study, on T cells expressing NK-cell markers. That work contributes: More than 5 donors showed dominant NKG2C+ clonotypes comprising roughly 1.0-7.0% of their CD8+ T cells.

This chain uses TRBV7-9 with TRBJ1-1; D not certain. This TCR derives from a woman younger than 30 in good health. Material: CD4+ T cells sorted from blood. The CDR3 DNA follows: TGTGCCAGCAGCTTGGACTCCGTTTCGGGAGCAGCTTTCTTT. This sequence encodes CASSLDSVSGAAFF.